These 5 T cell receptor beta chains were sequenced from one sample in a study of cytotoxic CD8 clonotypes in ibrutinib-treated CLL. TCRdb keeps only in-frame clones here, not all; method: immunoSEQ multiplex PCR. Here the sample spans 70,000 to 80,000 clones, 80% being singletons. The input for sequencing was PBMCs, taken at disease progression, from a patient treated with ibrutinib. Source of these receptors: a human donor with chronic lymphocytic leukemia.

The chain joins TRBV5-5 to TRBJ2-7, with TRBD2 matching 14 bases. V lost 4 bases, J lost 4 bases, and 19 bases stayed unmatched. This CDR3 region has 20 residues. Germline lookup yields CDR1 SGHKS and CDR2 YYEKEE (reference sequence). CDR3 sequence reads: CASSPDGGEGTSGSKYEQYF. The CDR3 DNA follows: TGTGCCAGCAGCCCGGACGGGGGCGAGGGGACTAGCGGGAGTAAGTACGAGCAGTACTTC.

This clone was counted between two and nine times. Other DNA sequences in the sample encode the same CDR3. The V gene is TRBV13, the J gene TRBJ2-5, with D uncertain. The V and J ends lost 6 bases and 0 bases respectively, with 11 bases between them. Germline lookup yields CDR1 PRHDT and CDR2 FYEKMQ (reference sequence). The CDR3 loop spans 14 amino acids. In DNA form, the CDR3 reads TGTGCCAGCAGTGTGGTAGGGAACCAAGAGACCCAGTACTTC. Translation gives CASSVVGNQETQYF.

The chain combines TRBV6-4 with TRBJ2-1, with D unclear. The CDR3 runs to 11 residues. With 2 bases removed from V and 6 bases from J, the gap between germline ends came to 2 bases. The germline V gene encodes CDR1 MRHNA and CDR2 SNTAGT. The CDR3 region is CASSDANEQFF. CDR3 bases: TGTGCCAGCAGTGACGCCAATGAGCAGTTCTTC.

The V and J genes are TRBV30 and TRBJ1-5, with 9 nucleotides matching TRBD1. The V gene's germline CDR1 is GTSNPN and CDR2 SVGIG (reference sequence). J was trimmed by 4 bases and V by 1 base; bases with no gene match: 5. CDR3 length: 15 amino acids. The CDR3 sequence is CAWSEGTGRNQPQHF. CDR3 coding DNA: TGTGCCTGGAGTGAGGGGACAGGGAGGAATCAGCCCCAGCATTTT.

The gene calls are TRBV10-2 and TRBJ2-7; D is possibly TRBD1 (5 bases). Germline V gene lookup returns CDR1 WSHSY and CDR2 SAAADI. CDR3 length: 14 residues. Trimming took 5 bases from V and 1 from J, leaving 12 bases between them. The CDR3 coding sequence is TGCGCCAGCAGTCCAGGGATCAGGTCCTACGAGCAGTACTTC. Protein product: CASSPGIRSYEQYF.